The clone carrying this TCR beta chain appeared a single time. Its antigen is not identified. The CDR3 totals 15 residues. Looked up from germline, CDR1 is SNHLY and CDR2 is FYNNEI. Trimming took 3 bases from V and 5 from J, leaving 13 bases between them. The entry originates in a study of T cell responses to AZD1222 COVID-19 vaccine. Study observations and caveats: Spike-specific TCRs gained breadth and depth after people received two AZD1222 doses. Clonal diversity was possibly underestimated, and the donors were mostly white British, with more females.

Sequenced by immunoSEQ multiplex PCR; TCRdb stores in-frame clones only, minus some. The sample records 45,000 to 55,000 clones, around four fifths being singletons. The sample here was peripheral blood, taken on day 0 of AZD1222 vaccination. V gene TRBV2 combines with J gene TRBJ2-2, with D unresolved. This receptor was identified in an adult in good health. The CDR3 here is CASSERSAGTGELFF. CDR3 bases: TGTGCCAGCAGTGAGCGGTCAGCCGGAACCGGGGAGCTGTTTTTT.